Only a few counts were recorded for the clone carrying this TCR beta chain. Its antigen is not identified. This sample was included in a study of regulatory T cells in long-lasting Graves disease. Overall study: For under 3 months, newly diagnosed Graves' patients had been taking antithyroid drugs.

For TCR beta, libraries came from iRepertoire HTBI primers and Arm-PCR of CDR3 regions. TCRdb ran MiXCR on the multiplex PCR reads and lists one entry per CDR3 protein. The sample records around 400,000 distinct CDR3 sequences, about a sixth being singletons. The CDR3 length is 18 residues. Germline loops: CDR1 LGHNT, CDR2 FRNRAP. Trimming cost V 0 bases and J 1 base, with 18 bases left between them. Findings of the study overall: Persistent-disease Graves' patients showed less TCR diversity than new cases. Under persistent disease, TRBV28, TRBJ1-2 and TRBJ2-5 were used preferentially.

Time point noted: newly diagnosed GD, antithyroid drugs for less than 3 months. RNA extracted from PBMCs served as the sequencing template. Graves' disease diagnosis followed American Thyroid Association guidelines. This chain links TRBV12-5 with TRBJ2-5; D remains ambiguous. This sample comprised peripheral blood mononuclear cells (PBMCs), obtained at new diagnosis, from a patient treated with antithyroid drugs. The receptor was derived from a female donor with Graves disease. The CDR3 here is CASGLVLWVKEGQETQYF. The CDR3 DNA reads TGTGCTAGTGGTTTGGTACTTTGGGTAAAAGAAGGCCAAGAGACCCAGTACTTC.